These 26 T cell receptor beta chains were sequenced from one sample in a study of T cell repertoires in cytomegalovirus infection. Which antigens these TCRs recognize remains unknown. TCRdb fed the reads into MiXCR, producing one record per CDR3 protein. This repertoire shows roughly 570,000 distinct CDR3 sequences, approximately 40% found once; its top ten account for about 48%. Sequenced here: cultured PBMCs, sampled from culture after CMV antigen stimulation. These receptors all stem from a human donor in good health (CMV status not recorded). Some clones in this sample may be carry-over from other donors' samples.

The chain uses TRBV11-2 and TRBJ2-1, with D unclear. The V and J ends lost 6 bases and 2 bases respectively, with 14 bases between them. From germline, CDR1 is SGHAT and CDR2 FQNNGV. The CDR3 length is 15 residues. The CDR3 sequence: CASRLTAVPYNEQFF. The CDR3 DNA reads TGTGCCAGCAGGTTAACGGCGGTTCCCTACAATGAGCAGTTCTTC.

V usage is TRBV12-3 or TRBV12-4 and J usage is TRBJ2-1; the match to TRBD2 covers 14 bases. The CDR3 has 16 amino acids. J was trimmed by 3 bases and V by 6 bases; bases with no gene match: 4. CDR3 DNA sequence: TGTGCCAGCAGCCTGGGACTAGCGGGGGACTACAATGAGCAGTTCTTC. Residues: CASSLGLAGDYNEQFF.

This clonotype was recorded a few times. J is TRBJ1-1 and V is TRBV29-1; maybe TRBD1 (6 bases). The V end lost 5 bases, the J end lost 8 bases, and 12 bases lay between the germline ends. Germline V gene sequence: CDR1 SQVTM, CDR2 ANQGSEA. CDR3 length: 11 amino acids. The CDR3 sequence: CSVWGGQEAFF. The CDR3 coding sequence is TGCAGCGTTTGGGGCGGACAGGAAGCTTTCTTT.

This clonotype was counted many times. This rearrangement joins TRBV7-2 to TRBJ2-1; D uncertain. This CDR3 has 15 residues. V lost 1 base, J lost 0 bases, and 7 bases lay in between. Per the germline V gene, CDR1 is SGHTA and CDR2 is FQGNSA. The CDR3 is CASSLGWGSYNEQFF. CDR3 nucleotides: TGTGCCAGCAGCTTAGGCTGGGGCTCCTACAATGAGCAGTTCTTC.

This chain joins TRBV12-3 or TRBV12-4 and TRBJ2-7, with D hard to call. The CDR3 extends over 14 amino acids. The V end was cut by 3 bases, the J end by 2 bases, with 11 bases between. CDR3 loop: CASSFSVTAYEQYF. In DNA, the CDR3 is TGTGCCAGCAGTTTCTCGGTCACCGCCTACGAGCAGTACTTC.

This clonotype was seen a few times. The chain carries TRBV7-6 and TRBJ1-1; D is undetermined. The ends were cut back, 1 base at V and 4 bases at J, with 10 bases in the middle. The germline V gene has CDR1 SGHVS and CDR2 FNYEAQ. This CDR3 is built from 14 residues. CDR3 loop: CASSLGPPGTEAFF. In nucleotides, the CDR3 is TGTGCCAGCAGCTTAGGACCACCCGGCACTGAAGCTTTCTTT.

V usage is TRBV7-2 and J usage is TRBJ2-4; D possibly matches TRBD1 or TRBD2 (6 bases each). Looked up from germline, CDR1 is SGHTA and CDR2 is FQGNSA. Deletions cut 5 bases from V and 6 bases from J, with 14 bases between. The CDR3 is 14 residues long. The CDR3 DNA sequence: TGTGCCAGCAGCGCGTGGGGGGCGGGAAACATTCAGTACTTC. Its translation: CASSAWGAGNIQYF.

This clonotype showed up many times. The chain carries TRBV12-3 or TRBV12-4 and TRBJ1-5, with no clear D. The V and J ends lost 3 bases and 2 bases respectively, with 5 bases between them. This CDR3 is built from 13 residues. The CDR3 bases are TGTGCCAGCAGTTTCGGGCGCAATCAGCCCCAGCATTTT. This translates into CASSFGRNQPQHF.

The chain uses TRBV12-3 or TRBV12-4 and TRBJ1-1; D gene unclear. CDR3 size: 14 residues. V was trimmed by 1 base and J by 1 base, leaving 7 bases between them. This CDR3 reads CASSLEGKNTEAFF. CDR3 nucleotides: TGTGCCAGCAGTTTAGAAGGAAAGAACACTGAAGCTTTCTTT.

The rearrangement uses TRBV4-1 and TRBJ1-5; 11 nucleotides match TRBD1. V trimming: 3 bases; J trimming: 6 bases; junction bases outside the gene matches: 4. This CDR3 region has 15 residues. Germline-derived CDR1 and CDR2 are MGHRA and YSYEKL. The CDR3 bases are TGCGCCAGCAGCCAGACCGGGACAGGGGGTCAGCCCCAGCATTTT. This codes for CASSQTGTGGQPQHF.

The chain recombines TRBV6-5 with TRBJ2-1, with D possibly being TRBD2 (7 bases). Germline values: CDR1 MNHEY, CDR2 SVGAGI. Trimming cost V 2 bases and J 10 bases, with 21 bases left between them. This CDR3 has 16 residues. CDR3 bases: TGTGCCAGCAGTTACCGGCGGGGGCGAAGCCCGAGCGAGCAGTTCTTC. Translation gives CASSYRRGRSPSEQFF.

In DNA form, the CDR3 reads TGTGCCAGCATAAGACTAGCGGGAGCCCCGCTACACACCGGGGAGCTGTTTTTT. This gives the protein CASIRLAGAPLHTGELFF. The chain uses TRBV6-1 and TRBJ2-2; 12 bases fit TRBD2. Germline trimming cut 7 bases from V and 3 bases from J; bases unmatched to any gene: 12. The CDR3 runs to 18 residues. Germline V CDR1 and CDR2: MNHNS, SASEGT.

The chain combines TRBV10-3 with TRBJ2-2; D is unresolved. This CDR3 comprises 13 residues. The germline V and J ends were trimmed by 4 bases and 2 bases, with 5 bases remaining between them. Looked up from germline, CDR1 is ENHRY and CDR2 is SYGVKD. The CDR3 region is CAISVGNTGELFF. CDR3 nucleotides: TGTGCCATCAGTGTTGGAAACACCGGGGAGCTGTTTTTT.

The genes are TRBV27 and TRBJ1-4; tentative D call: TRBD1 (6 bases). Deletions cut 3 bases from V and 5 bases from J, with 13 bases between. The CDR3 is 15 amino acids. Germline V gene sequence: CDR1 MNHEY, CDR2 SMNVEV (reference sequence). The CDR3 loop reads CASSFSGAANEKLFF. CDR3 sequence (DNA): TGTGCCAGCAGTTTTTCGGGGGCGGCGAATGAAAAACTGTTTTTT.

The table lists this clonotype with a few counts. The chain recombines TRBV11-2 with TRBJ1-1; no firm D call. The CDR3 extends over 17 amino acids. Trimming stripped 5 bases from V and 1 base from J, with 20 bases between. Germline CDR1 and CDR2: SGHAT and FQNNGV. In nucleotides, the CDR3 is TGTGCCAGCAGCCAACCGGGCGGCGCATGGGGGAACACTGAAGCTTTCTTT. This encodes CASSQPGGAWGNTEAFF.

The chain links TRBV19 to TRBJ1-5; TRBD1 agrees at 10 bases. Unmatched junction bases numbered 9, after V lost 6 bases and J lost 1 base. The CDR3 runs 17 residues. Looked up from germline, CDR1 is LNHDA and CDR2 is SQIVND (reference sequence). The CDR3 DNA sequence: TGTGCCAGTAGCCTGACAGGGGGCCGTAGGAGCAATCAGCCCCAGCATTTT. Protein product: CASSLTGGRRSNQPQHF. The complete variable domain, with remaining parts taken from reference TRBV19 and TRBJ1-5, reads DGGITQSPKYLFRKEGQNVTLSCEQNLNHDAMYWYRQDPGQGLRLIYYSQIVNDFQKGDIAEGYSVSREKKESFPLTVTSAQKNPTAFYLCASSLTGGRRSNQPQHFGDGTRLSIL.

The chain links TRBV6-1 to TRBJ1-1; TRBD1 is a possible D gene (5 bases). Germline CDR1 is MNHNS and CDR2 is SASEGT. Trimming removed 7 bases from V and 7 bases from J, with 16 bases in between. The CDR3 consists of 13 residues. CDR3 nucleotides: TGTGCCAGCACCTCCTCCAATGGGGGTGAAGCTTTCTTT. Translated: CASTSSNGGEAFF.

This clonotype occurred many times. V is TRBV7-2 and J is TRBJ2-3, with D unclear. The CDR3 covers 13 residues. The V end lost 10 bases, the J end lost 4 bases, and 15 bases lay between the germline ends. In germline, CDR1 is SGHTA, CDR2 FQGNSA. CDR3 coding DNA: TGTGCCACTTCTAGTTCCCCCTCAGATACGCAGTATTTT. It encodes CATSSSPSDTQYF.

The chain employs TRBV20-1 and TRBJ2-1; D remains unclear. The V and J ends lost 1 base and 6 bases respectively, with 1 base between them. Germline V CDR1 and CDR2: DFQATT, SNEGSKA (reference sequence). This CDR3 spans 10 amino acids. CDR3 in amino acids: CSARANEQFF. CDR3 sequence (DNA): TGCAGTGCTAGAGCCAATGAGCAGTTCTTC.

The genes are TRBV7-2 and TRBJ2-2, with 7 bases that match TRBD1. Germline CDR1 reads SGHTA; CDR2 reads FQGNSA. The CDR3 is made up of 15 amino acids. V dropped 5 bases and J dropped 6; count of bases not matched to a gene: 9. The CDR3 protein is CASSNRGQGAGELFF. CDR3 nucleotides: TGTGCCAGCAGCAATAGAGGGCAGGGGGCCGGGGAGCTGTTTTTT.

The DNA for the CDR3 is TGTGCCAGCAGTCCTTATGGGGGGCCGTTTAACGCCGGGGAGCTGTTTTTT. Its protein product is CASSPYGGPFNAGELFF. The chain is built from TRBV7-2 and TRBJ2-2; D possibly matches TRBD1 or TRBD2 (6 bases each). CDR1 and CDR2 from the germline V gene are SGHTA and FQGNSA. The CDR3 extends over 17 amino acids. V dropped 6 bases and J dropped 6 bases, with 23 bases sitting between them.

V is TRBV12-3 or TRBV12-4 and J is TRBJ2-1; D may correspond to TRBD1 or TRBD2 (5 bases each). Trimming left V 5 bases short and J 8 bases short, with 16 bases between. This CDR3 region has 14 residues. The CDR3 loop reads CASSISPGRDEQFF. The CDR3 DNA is TGTGCCAGCAGTATCTCTCCGGGGCGCGATGAGCAGTTCTTC.

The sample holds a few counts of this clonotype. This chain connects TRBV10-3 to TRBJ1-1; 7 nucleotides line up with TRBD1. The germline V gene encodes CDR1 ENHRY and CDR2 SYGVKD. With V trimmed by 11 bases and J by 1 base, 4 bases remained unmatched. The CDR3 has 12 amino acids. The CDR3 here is CAPGGGNTEAFF. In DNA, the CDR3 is TGTGCCCCAGGGGGGGGGAACACTGAAGCTTTCTTT.

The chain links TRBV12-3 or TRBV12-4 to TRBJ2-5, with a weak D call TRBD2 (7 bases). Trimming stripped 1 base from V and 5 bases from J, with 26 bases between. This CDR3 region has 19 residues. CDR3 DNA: TGTGCCAGCAGTTTAGAGGCGTCGGGGCGGGGGCCTTGGTACGAGACCCAGTACTTC. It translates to CASSLEASGRGPWYETQYF.

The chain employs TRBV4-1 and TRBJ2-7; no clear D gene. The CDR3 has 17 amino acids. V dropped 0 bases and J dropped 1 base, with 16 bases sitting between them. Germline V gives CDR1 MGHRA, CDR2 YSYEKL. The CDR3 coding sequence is TGCGCCAGCAGCCAAGAATCAGGTGGCGGCTTATCCTACGAGCAGTACTTC. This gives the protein CASSQESGGGLSYEQYF.

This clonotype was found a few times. The CDR3 spells CASRLRRLAGGPLEQFF. DNA for the CDR3: TGTGCCAGCAGGCTCCGCCGACTAGCGGGAGGCCCTCTGGAGCAGTTCTTC. The rearrangement joins TRBV7-8 to TRBJ2-1; 13 bases line up with TRBD2. This CDR3 is 17 amino acids long. The V and J ends lost 6 bases and 10 bases, in that order; junction bases with no gene match: 15. From germline, CDR1 is SGHVS and CDR2 FQNEAQ.